Below, one T cell receptor (beta chain) is given with its context. The target antigen is unknown. Extracted RNA was reverse transcribed into cDNA, the sequencing template. The data were produced by immunoSEQ multiplex PCR, yet TCRdb's version contains in-frame clones alone and is incomplete. The repertoire includes about 120,000 clones, approximately 60% of them detected once, and about 3% sits in the top ten. This specimen comes from a study of CD8+ T cells in alopecia areata. Study findings and constraints: Especially in alopecia totalis/universalis, lesional scalp showed greater clonality than normal scalp did. Scalp data also include sequences from resident alphabeta T cells of normal skin.

V shed 0 bases and J shed 1 base, with 5 bases lying between them. Germline V lookup: CDR1 KGHSH, CDR2 LQKENI. The CDR3 extends over 14 amino acids. This clonotype was sampled from a human donor in good health. The sample taken for sequencing was CD4+ T cells sorted from blood. The chain uses TRBV18 and TRBJ2-3; D uncertain. This CDR3 reads CASSPPVGTDTQYF. The CDR3 region has the DNA TGTGCCAGCTCACCACCGGTAGGCACAGATACGCAGTATTTT.